The 4 T cell receptor beta chains presented below share a single source sample, sequenced in a study of beta chain features in type 1 diabetes. The investigators reverse transcribed all of the isolated RNA, so they sequenced expressed TCRB transcripts. The data were produced by immunoSEQ multiplex PCR, yet TCRdb's version contains in-frame clones alone and is incomplete. The sample consists of 350,000 to 450,000 clones, approximately 14% of them appearing once. Sample: naive CD4+ T cells from blood. All receptors derive from a man aged 25 to 45 in good health.

The chain employs TRBV6-1 and TRBJ1-4, with D maybe TRBD1 (5 bases). Germline lookup yields CDR1 MNHNS and CDR2 SASEGT. This CDR3 spans 14 amino acids. The ends were cut back, 6 bases at V and 2 bases at J, with 10 bases in the middle. As DNA, the CDR3 is TGTGCCAGCAGGGATCGGGGGACTAATGAAAAACTGTTTTTT. Protein sequence: CASRDRGTNEKLFF.

This clone has just a few counts. The chain links TRBV7-8 to TRBJ2-5; D is unclear. Germline CDR1 SGHVS, CDR2 FQNEAQ. V was shortened by 0 bases and J by 5 bases, with 16 bases between the two germline ends. This CDR3 spans 16 amino acids. CDR3 bases: TGTGCCAGCAGCTTAGCGCATGATAGCTCCCGGGAGACCCAGTACTTC. This sequence encodes CASSLAHDSSRETQYF.

The J gene is TRBJ2-2, the V gene TRBV30; the match to TRBD2 covers 7 bases. From germline, CDR1 is GTSNPN and CDR2 SVGIG (reference sequence). Trimming removed 4 bases from V and 4 bases from J; junction bases left unmatched: 6. This CDR3 has 14 residues. CDR3 sequence: CAWMRLAATGELFF. Written as DNA, the CDR3 is TGTGCCTGGATGAGGCTAGCGGCCACCGGGGAGCTGTTTTTT.

The chain is built from TRBV9 and TRBJ2-2; a weak D match, TRBD1 (5 bases). V was clipped by 0 bases and J by 3 bases, with 9 bases between them. The CDR3 is made up of 15 amino acids. Germline loops: CDR1 SGDLS, CDR2 YYNGEE. The CDR3 DNA reads TGTGCCAGCAGCGTAGGTCAGGGTGACACCGGGGAGCTGTTTTTT. Translation: CASSVGQGDTGELFF.